This T cell receptor beta chain was sequenced during a study of cytomegalovirus exposure and HLA in healthy donors. Study information: A data release that came early held roughly 90 million unique TCRs from HLA-typed donors. Clustering assigned 81% of the approximately 400 genotyped donors to the Caucasian-associated ancestry cluster.

The CDR3 covers 12 residues. Germline trimming cut 10 bases from V and 10 bases from J; bases unmatched to any gene: 10. Per germline, CDR1 ENHRY and CDR2 SYGVKD. PCR involved 60 Vbeta and 13 Jbeta primers. Measured with immunoSEQ multiplex PCR; TCRdb has only the in-frame clones, and not every one. Among 110,000 or so clones listed, about 81% were seen once. The chain has TRBV10-3 and TRBJ1-1; 9 bases fit TRBD1. Input material: PBMCs. The sequence was collected from a man aged 35 to 55 in good health and CMV-seronegative. Here the CDR3 DNA reads TGTGCCACCCAAACAGGGGGCTTTGGAGCTTTCTTT. Translated, it gives CATQTGGFGAFF.